This T cell receptor (beta chain) was captured in a study of cytomegalovirus exposure and HLA in healthy donors. J was trimmed by 0 bases and V by 4 bases; bases with no gene match: 3. The CDR3 spans 16 residues. Germline assignment: CDR1 GTSNPN and CDR2 SVGIG (reference sequence). Primers: 60 Vbeta forward and 13 Jbeta reverse. Repertoires were generated with immunoSEQ multiplex PCR, while TCRdb's copy carries only in-frame clones and drops some. The sample has 180,000 or so clones, approximately 85% seen once. Sequencing input: PBMCs. The sequence derives from a man younger than 30 in good health and CMV-seropositive. This sequence joins TRBV30 and TRBJ2-1, with 13 bases aligning to TRBD2. The CDR3 region is CAWTGLAGVSYNEQFF. The CDR3 nucleotides read TGTGCCTGGACAGGACTAGCGGGGGTCTCCTACAATGAGCAGTTCTTC.